This T cell receptor beta chain came from a study of T-cell reconstitution after alpha-beta-depleted transplantation in children (dated by TCRdb to about 2016). With regard to the full study: Using TCR repertoire profiling, the study followed T-cell immune reconstitution in a quantitative way in children after TCRalphabeta/CD19-depleted allogeneic hematopoietic cell transplantation.

Study-level results and caveats: In some patients, high TCRbeta diversity at day 60 was attributed to recipient T cells and intrathymic progenitors that had survived conditioning. Apparently early alphabetaT-cell count recovery about two months after transplant reportedly relied on only several hundred rapidly expanded clones derived from non-depleted graft cells. Hyperexpanded clone frequencies declined over subsequent months; after one year, T-cell counts and TCRbeta diversity were mostly attributed to newly produced T cells.

In light of the paper, this sample's treatment or condition label describes: allogeneic hematopoietic cell transplantation with graft depleted of TCRalphabeta T cells and CD19 B cells. TCRalphabeta/CD19-depleted allogeneic hematopoietic cell grafts were given to the transplant recipients, all of whom were children. Trimming takes 4 bases from V and 9 bases from J, and the germline ends sit 10 bases apart. Including cysteine and phenylalanine, the CDR3 has 12 amino acids. The CDR3 DNA has 36 bases and is translated from base 1. CDR1 and CDR2 were assigned from the germline V gene as MNHEY and SVGEGT. There are a few counts of this clonotype. Its specific antigen is unknown. Within one base of it there is no much larger clone, and no base qualities were kept. The library was made by PCR. The run used an Illumina HiSeq 2500. To normalize quantification of the TCRbeta repertoire, the TCR libraries were built with molecular barcoding that relied on unique molecular identifiers. Using fastp at Q25 and MiXCR, TCRdb reprocessed the public reads and kept productive beta chains. For every CDR3 protein sequence, its rows merge into one entry that carries the most common genes and DNA. The sample table contains fewer than 450,000 distinct CDR3 sequences; only one count was recorded for 15% to 20% of them. The top ten clones comprise 35% to 50% of the sample.

The clonotype comes from a male patient aged 2 to 9 who had a stem cell transplant for acute lymphoblastic leukemia, so the T cells may come from the graft donor. Material: PBMCs, mostly from graft donor cells, obtained 360 days after TCRalphabeta/CD19-depleted stem cell transplant. This sequence uses TRBV6-2 or TRBV6-3 and TRBJ2-1; the D gene is not confidently resolved. The nucleotides read TGTGCCAGCAGTTCTGCCTCGGGTGAGCAGTTCTTC. It encodes CASSSASGEQFF.